Described below is a single T cell receptor (beta chain) sequence and its context. It has no known antigen specificity. No base quality values were provided; no much bigger clone lies one nucleotide off. The cysteine opens and the phenylalanine closes a CDR3 of 16 amino acids. Only the CDR3 part of the read is kept: 48 bases, read in frame from the first base. At the junction V is shortened by 0 bases and J by 2 bases, with 10 bases in between. Based on the germline V gene, the CDR1 and CDR2 sequences are MNHEY and SVGAGI. This sample is part of a study of beta chain features in type 1 diabetes (dated by TCRdb to 2016 to 2018). As for the study more broadly: Mean age, gender distribution, total cell number and subset yield were not different between patients and healthy donors. A total of approximately 99,000,000 sorted cells were examined across all samples, and RNA yield correlated strongly with the number of cells per subset. The study compared the TCRB repertoires of sorted circulating CD4+ T cell subsets in recently diagnosed type 1 diabetes patients with those in matched healthy donors. Regulatory and stem cell-like memory subsets were obtained from only 8 patients and roughly 8 healthy donors, while naive and central memory subsets were obtained from all 30 or so donors.

From each donor, a single peripheral blood sample of about 110 mL on average was drawn into heparinised tubes. A BD FACSAria II and a panel including CD45RO, CCR7, CD25, CD127, CD95 and CD27 were used to sort naive, central memory, regulatory and stem cell-like memory CD4+ T cells. All sorted populations exceeded 95% purity. PBMCs were isolated immediately by Lymphoprep density gradient centrifugation and stained directly without culture. So that batch effects would be minimized, each experiment stained and sorted samples in pairs, pairing one healthy donor with one patient. The High Capacity cDNA Reverse Transcription Kit was used to reverse transcribe all of the isolated RNA, meaning that expressed TCRB transcripts were what got sequenced. Deep immunoSEQ sequencing was applied to naive, central memory and regulatory T cell samples, giving an average of roughly 3.5 million total reads per sample. After sorted cells were lysed in RLT buffer, RNA was extracted with DNase-treated RNeasy Micro or Mini kits, with the choice depending on cell number. To prevent cross-contamination, each cell subset was processed individually, whereas patient and healthy donor samples were processed jointly. The immunoSEQ multiplex PCR was used to amplify TCRB sequences from cDNA, yielding 87-bp fragments that span the CDR3 region. Amplicons were sequenced on the Illumina HiSeq platform. The paper's processing steps were these. PCR bias was computationally corrected using synthetic template baselines, reads within Hamming distance 2 were collapsed, and singletons that could not be merged were discarded. Reads were aligned against IMGT to assign V, D and J genes, CDR3 length and insertions or deletions at six rearrangement sites. Within each subset, clonotype counts were normalized to the number of sorted cells before true diversity and Gini coefficients were calculated with the tcR R package. The overlap coefficient, calculated on TCRB nucleotide sequences, was used to measure repertoire sharing. Out-of-frame TCRB sequences from naive cells were analyzed to stand in for the pre-selection repertoire. The immuneACCESS repertoire file appears here via TCRdb, limited to in-frame rearrangements. These files lack a portion of the clones; in checked studies, under half of the deficit traces to unresolved V genes, and the cause of the others is not known. That table furnishes V, J and clone size, whereas the DNA furnished D and trimming. The sample has a few hundred thousand clones on record, over 9.5% of them singletons. The ten top clones hold roughly 0.017% of the sample.

What the study reported, not specific to this receptor: In all four CD4+ subsets, TCRB CDR3 length was moderately but significantly shorter in type 1 diabetes patients. Shorter templates might have been favored by PCR, but patient and control samples were amplified and corrected together, so both groups would have been affected equally by any skew. Naive, central memory and regulatory TCRB repertoires appeared to be more alike among patients than among healthy donors. Only small numbers of individuals were included in the HLA sub-analyses, which left unresolved whether HLA type had any influence on TCRB rearrangement. Because cDNA was sequenced instead of genomic DNA, highly expressing activated cells could be over-represented, though the groups showed no difference in activation or CD3 levels. Patients with type 1 diabetes made fewer insertions and deleted more nucleotides at VDJ recombination sites, implying thymic rearrangement abnormalities.

In this chain, TRBV6-5 is recombined with TRBJ2-2, with the D gene not confidently named. This TCR came from a man between 18 and 35 years old in good health. Sequencing used naive CD4+ T cells from blood. This specimen's cell subset or site label, interpreted: true naive CD4+ T cells. The nucleotide sequence is TGTGCCAGCAGTTACTCGAGAGGCGGAAACACCGGGGAGCTGTTTTTT. Its translation is CASSYSRGGNTGELFF.